Sequencing of this T cell receptor beta chain was carried out in a study of CD8 T cells in Susac syndrome. This clonotype showed up just once. CD8+ and CD4+ T cells taken from blood had their TCR beta sequenced. In the multiple sclerosis control group, patients were treatment-naive and had stable or active relapsing-remitting disease. TEMRA cells underwent FACS enrichment and CD8+ and CD4+ T cells underwent negative isolation. Random hexamers were used to reverse transcribe about 0.5 to 1 ug of RNA. The authors amplified TCR beta CDR3 across 54 Vbeta and 13 Jbeta using immunoSEQ multiplex PCR. TCRdb reanalysed the immunoSEQ multiplex PCR reads using MiXCR and keeps one entry per CDR3 protein. This repertoire shows a few hundred thousand distinct CDR3 sequences, around 95% found once; its top ten account for 0.085% to 0.095%. Per the germline V gene, CDR1 is GTSNPN and CDR2 is SVGIG (reference sequence). Trimming at V came to 3 bases and at J to 8 bases, leaving 8 bases not matched to a gene. The CDR3 has 15 amino acids.

The material sequenced was CD4+ T cells from PBMCs. The chain carries TRBV30 and TRBJ2-1; 12 bases align to TRBD2. The receptor was isolated from a human donor with multiple sclerosis. CDR3 nucleotides: TGTGCCTGGAGCTTCGGACTAGCGGGAAACGATGAGCAGTTCTTC. Residues: CAWSFGLAGNDEQFF.